This T cell receptor beta chain was identified during a study of molecular identifiers for immune sequencing clone quantification. This clonotype has at least ten counts. Looked up from germline, CDR1 is MGHRA and CDR2 is YSYEKL. There are 13 residues in the CDR3. Losses at the gene ends were 0 bases for V and 7 bases for J; bases not matched to a gene: 2. TCRdb called the PCR reads again in MiXCR, with one record for every CDR3 protein. The table has 550,000 to 750,000 distinct CDR3 sequences, 15% to 20% seen once; the top ten hold approximately 0.9%. This TCR derives from a human donor in good health. Some libraries in this study had Jurkat cell RNA spiked in. This chain uses TRBV4-1 with TRBJ1-1; 7 positions match TRBD1. Sequenced: naive CD8+ T cells from blood, with Jurkat cell RNA spiked in. Regarding subset: FACS-sorted CD8+CD4-CCR7+CD45RA+ naive T cells. CDR3 region: CASSQDRTGEAFF. CDR3 DNA: TGCGCCAGCAGCCAAGATAGGACAGGTGAAGCTTTCTTT.